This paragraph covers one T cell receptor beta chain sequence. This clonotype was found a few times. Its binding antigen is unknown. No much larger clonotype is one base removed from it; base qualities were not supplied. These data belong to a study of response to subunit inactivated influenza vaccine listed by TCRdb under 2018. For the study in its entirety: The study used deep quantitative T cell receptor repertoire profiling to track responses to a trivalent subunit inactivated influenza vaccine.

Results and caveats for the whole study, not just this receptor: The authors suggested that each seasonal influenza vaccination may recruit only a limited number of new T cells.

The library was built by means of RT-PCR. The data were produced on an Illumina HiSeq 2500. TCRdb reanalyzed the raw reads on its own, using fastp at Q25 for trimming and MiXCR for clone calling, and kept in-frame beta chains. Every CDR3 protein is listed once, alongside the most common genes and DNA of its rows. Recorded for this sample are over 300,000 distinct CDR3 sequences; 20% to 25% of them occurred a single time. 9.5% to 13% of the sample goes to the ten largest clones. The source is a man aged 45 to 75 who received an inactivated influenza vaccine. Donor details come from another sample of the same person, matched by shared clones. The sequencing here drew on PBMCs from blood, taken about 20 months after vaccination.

The CDR3 region has the sequence CATSRGQASNEKLFF. Read as DNA, the sequence is TGTGCCACCAGCAGAGGACAGGCCTCTAATGAAAAACTGTTTTTT. Recombination connected TRBV15 to TRBJ1-4, with a weak D call of TRBD1 (6 bases match). CDR1 and CDR2 were assigned from the germline V gene (reference sequence) as LNHNV and YYDKDF. The CDR3 goes from the cysteine to the phenylalanine over 15 residues. The retained sequence is limited to the CDR3, 45 bases, with the frame set at the first base. The trim is 1 base for V and 3 bases for J, with a gap of 9 bases between the germline ends.